This T cell receptor (beta chain) was recorded in a study of T cell responses to AZD1222 COVID-19 vaccine. Germline lookup yields CDR1 DFQATT and CDR2 SNEGSKA (reference sequence). The CDR3 covers 15 residues. The V and J ends lost 3 bases and 4 bases respectively, with 18 bases between them. The table came from immunoSEQ multiplex PCR; TCRdb's copy has only in-frame clones and leaves some out. This sample has about 55,000 clones, with 60% to 80% found just once. The source was peripheral blood, collected 28 days after the second AZD1222 dose. V gene TRBV20-1 combines with J gene TRBJ1-2; maybe TRBD1 (5 bases). This sequence originates from an adult who received the AZD1222 COVID-19 vaccine. DNA of the CDR3: TGCAGTGCTAGTGACACAGGCCCCCGGGGCTATGGCTACACCTTC. It translates to CSASDTGPRGYGYTF.